This T cell receptor beta chain was observed in a study of shared clonotypes between healthy human individuals. Assay used: immunoSEQ multiplex PCR; TCRdb lists only in-frame clones, some missing. The sample shows 1.4 million to 1.5 million clones, 95% to 97% of them seen only once. A word on this clone: The antigen remains unidentified.

Study outcomes and limitations: It was expected that sequencing depth would affect clonotype sharing among donors.

V was shortened by 1 base and J by 0 bases, with 10 bases between the two germline ends. This CDR3 has 15 residues. Germline V gene data show CDR1 as SGHVS and CDR2 as FNYEAQ. Sequences were obtained from naive CD4+ T cells sorted from blood. Subset: CD45RA+ positively selected. The chain recombines TRBV7-6 with TRBJ2-7; the D is unclear. The receptor's source is a man aged 25-45 years in good health. The CDR3, as DNA: TGTGCCAGCAGCTTAGTGGGCAGCCTCTCCTACGAGCAGTACTTC. It encodes CASSLVGSLSYEQYF.